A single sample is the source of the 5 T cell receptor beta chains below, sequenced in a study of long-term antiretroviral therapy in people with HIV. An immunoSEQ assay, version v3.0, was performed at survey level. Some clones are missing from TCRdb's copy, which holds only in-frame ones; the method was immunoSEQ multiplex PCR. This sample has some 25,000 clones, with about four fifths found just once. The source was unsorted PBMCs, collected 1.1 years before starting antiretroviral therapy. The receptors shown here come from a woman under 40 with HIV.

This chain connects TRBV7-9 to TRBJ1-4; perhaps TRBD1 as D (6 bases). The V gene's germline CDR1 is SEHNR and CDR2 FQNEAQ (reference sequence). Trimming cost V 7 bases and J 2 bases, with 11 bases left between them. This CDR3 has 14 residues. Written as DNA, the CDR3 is TGTGCCAGCACCACAGGGTCTACTAATGAAAAACTGTTTTTT. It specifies CASTTGSTNEKLFF.

CDR3 region: CASGWVGEQFF. CDR3 in DNA: TGTGCCAGCGGTTGGGTTGGTGAGCAGTTCTTC. The rearrangement links TRBV27 to TRBJ2-1; D is ambiguous. This CDR3 contains 11 residues. Trimming left V 8 bases short and J 9 bases short, with 11 bases between. Per germline, CDR1 MNHEY and CDR2 SMNVEV (reference sequence).

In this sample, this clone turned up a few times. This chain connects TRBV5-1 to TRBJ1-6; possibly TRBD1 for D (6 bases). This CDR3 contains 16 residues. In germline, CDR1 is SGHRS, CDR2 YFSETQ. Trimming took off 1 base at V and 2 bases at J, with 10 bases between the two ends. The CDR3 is CASSLQGPTYNSPLHF. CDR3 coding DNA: TGCGCCAGCAGCTTGCAGGGGCCAACCTATAATTCACCCCTCCACTTT.

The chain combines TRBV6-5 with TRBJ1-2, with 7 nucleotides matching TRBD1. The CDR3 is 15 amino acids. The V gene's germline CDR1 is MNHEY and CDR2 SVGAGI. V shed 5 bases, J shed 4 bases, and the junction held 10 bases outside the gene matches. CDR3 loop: CASSTLRQGPYGYTF. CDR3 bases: TGTGCCAGCAGTACCCTTCGACAGGGCCCCTATGGCTACACCTTC.

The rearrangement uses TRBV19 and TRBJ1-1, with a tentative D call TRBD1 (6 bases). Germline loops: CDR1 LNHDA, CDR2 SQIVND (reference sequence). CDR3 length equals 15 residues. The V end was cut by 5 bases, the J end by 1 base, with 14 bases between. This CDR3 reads CASSPRGATNTEAFF. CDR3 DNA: TGTGCCAGTAGTCCGAGGGGGGCTACGAACACTGAAGCTTTCTTT. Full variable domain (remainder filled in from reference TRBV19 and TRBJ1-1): DGGITQSPKYLFRKEGQNVTLSCEQNLNHDAMYWYRQDPGQGLRLIYYSQIVNDFQKGDIAEGYSVSREKKESFPLTVTSAQKNPTAFYLCASSPRGATNTEAFFGQGTRLTVV.